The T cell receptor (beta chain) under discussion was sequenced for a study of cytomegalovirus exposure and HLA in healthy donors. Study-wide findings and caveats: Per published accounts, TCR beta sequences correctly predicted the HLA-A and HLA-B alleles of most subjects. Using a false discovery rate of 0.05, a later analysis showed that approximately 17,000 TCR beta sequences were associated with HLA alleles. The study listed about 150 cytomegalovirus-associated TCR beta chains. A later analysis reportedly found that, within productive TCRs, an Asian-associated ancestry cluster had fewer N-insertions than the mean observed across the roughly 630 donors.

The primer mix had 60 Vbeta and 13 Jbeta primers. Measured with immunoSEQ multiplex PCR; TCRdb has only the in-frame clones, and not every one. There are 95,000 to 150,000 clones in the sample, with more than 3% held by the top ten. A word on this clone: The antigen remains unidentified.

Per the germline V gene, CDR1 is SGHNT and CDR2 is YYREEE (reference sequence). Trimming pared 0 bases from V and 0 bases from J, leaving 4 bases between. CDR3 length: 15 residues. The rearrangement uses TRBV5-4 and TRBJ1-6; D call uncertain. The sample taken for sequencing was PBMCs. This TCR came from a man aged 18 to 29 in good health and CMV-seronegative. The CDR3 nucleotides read TGTGCCAGCAGCTTGGAGAGCTCCTATAATTCACCCCTCCACTTT. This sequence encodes CASSLESSYNSPLHF.